This T cell receptor (beta chain) was observed in a study of Ad26.COV2.S vaccination and SARS-CoV-2 variants. Whole-study context: Intramuscularly, Ad26.COV2.S was given either once or twice, 56 days apart.

Sequencing was performed with immunoSEQ multiplex PCR; in TCRdb, only in-frame clones are kept and a portion is missing. The sample includes about 480,000 clones, approximately 90% of them seen just once. V lost 6 bases and J lost 2; bases outside the gene matches: 8. The CDR3 length is 17 residues. Per the germline V gene, CDR1 is LNHDA and CDR2 is SQIVND (reference sequence). Treatment indicated: around 19 received Ad26.COV2.S at low or high dose, single or two shots; about 5 received placebo; per-sample allocation not given. Sampling occurred on day 63 after the first vaccine or placebo injection. This person who donated was an adult of 18-55 years in Boston. To note about this clone: Its antigen remains unknown.

Study conclusions and caveats: Substantial post-vaccination breadth of spike-specific CD8+ and CD4+ T cell responses was reported.

The sample was peripheral blood, taken in a trial of Ad26.COV2.S vaccine versus placebo. The sequence was obtained from a person aged 18-65 years who received the Ad26.COV2.S COVID-19 vaccine or a placebo. The J gene is TRBJ2-1, the V gene TRBV19, with 12 bases matching TRBD2. CDR3 DNA: TGTGCCAGTAGCGACCGTGGACTAGCGGGAACCTACAATGAGCAGTTCTTC. Translation gives CASSDRGLAGTYNEQFF.